This TCR beta chain is from a study of vaccination and CD4 T cells after COVID-19. Time point indicated: late sampling 161 to 241 days after vaccination in three convalescent patients. The treatment was: approximately nine-day PBMC culture with coronavirus spike peptide pools or control peptides (ViraFEST assay). V shed 5 bases and J shed 3 bases, with 10 bases lying between them. The CDR3 is 13 amino acids. CDR1 is SGHVS, CDR2 FQNEAQ, per germline. Notes on the study in general: Convalescent patients had 304 of 307 vaccine-specific clones showing spike mono-reactivity.

This clonotype was seen a few times. Its antigen is not identified. Cultured CD4+ T-cell DNA underwent Oncomine TCR Beta short-read sequencing. TCRdb processed the PCR reads anew with MiXCR; each CDR3 protein has one entry. The table lists over 20,000 distinct CDR3 sequences, around 30% of them singletons, with approximately 3% in the top ten. The material sequenced was CD4+ T cells from blood, cultured in vitro, taken about 7 months after SARS-CoV-2 vaccination. The chain uses TRBV7-8 and TRBJ2-5; D is unclear. The TCR originated in a human donor who had recovered from COVID-19. CDR3 coding DNA: TGTGCCAGCAGCCGGGCTGGAGAAGAGACCCAGTACTTC. Its translation: CASSRAGEETQYF.